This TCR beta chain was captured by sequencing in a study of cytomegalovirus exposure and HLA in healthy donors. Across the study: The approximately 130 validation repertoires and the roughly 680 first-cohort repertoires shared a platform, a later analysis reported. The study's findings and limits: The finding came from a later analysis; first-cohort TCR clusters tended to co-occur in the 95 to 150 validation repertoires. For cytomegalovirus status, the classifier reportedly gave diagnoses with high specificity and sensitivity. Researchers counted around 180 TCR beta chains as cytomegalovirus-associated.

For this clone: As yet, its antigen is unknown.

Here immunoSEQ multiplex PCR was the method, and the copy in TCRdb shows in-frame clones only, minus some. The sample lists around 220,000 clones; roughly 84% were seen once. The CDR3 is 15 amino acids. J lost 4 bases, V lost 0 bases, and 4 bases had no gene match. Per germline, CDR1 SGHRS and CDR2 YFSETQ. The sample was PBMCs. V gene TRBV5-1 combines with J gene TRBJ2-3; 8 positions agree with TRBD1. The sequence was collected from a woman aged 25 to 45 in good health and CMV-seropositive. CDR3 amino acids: CASSLVAGGPDTQYF. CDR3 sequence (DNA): TGCGCCAGCAGCTTGGTGGCAGGGGGCCCAGATACGCAGTATTTT. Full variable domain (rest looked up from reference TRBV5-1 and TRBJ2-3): KAGVTQTPRYLIKTRGQQVTLSCSPISGHRSVSWYQQTPGQGLQFLFEYFSETQRNKGNFPGRFSGRQFSNSRSEMNVSTLELGDSALYLCASSLVAGGPDTQYFGPGTRLTVL.